Below, 30 T cell receptor beta chains from the same sample are listed, as sequenced in a study of post-analysis software for immune sequencing data. Study results and caveats: Relative to controls, patients had five TRBV segments at higher frequency, with TRBV5-6, TRBV5-1 and TRBV20-1 among these.

Every TCR beta cDNA library bore unique molecular identifiers. Each CDR3 protein gets one entry after TCRdb re-called the PCR reads with MiXCR. The sample records hundreds of thousands of distinct CDR3 sequences, less than 40% being singletons. Their target antigens are unknown. The sequenced material came from blood. These receptors all come from a girl under 18 with multiple sclerosis.

This clonotype has a count of ten or more. The gene calls are TRBV9 and TRBJ2-6; D is uncertain. This CDR3 is 15 amino acids long. CDR1 is SGDLS, CDR2 YYNGEE, per germline. Trimming pared 0 bases from V and 0 bases from J, leaving 4 bases between. CDR3 amino acids: CASSVAISGANVLTF. CDR3 bases: TGTGCCAGCAGCGTAGCGATCTCTGGGGCCAACGTCCTGACTTTC.

There are many counts of this clonotype. The chain uses TRBV18 and TRBJ2-5; D call uncertain. The V gene lost 2 bases and the J gene lost 5 bases, with 12 bases spanning the gap. Germline CDR1 KGHSH, CDR2 LQKENI. This CDR3 has 14 residues. CDR3 loop: CASSPSSALETQYF. CDR3 DNA sequence: TGTGCCAGCTCACCATCCTCAGCGTTGGAGACCCAGTACTTC.

CDR3 region: CASSYSWGISYNEQYF. The CDR3 nucleotides are TGTGCCAGCAGTTACTCTTGGGGGATTTCCTACAATGAGCAGTACTTC. V usage is TRBV6-5 and J usage is TRBJ2-1; either TRBD1 or TRBD2 may fit D (5 bases each). The end of the DNA is better explained by TRBJ2-7, so the J call may be wrong. The CDR3 covers 16 residues. CDR1 is MNHEY, CDR2 SVGAGI, per germline.

This clonotype was seen only once. A read error may be the cause here, since a much bigger clone is one base away. V gene TRBV28 combines with J gene TRBJ1-2, with D possibly TRBD1 on 6 matching bases. Trimming pared 6 bases from V and 6 bases from J, leaving 17 bases between. The CDR3 has 14 amino acids. CDR1 MDHEN and CDR2 SYDVKM come from the germline V gene. The CDR3 protein is CASRLLRGRDGYTF. For the CDR3, the DNA is TGTGCCAGCAGGCTCTTGCGGGGGCGCGATGGCTACACCTTC.

This clonotype was recorded at least ten times. The chain links TRBV7-9 to TRBJ2-7; D is unresolved. Trimming removed 5 bases from V and 2 bases from J, with 13 bases in between. The length of the CDR3 is 14 residues. Looked up from germline, CDR1 is SEHNR and CDR2 is FQNEAQ (reference sequence). The CDR3 DNA reads as TGTGCCAGCAGCCCAAAGATGACCCCCTACGAGCAGTACTTC. It is translated as CASSPKMTPYEQYF.

This clonotype was seen at least ten times. J is TRBJ1-6 and V is TRBV7-8, with 7 bases matching TRBD1. Losses at the gene ends were 3 bases for V and 7 bases for J; bases not matched to a gene: 9. Per the germline V gene, CDR1 is SGHVS and CDR2 is FQNEAQ. The CDR3 loop spans 16 amino acids. The CDR3 reads CASSFGTAYPNSPLHF. Here the CDR3 DNA reads TGTGCCAGCAGCTTCGGGACAGCCTACCCAAATTCACCCCTCCACTTT.

The chain links TRBV20-1 to TRBJ2-5; D may be TRBD1 (6 bases). Germline V gene data show CDR1 as DFQATT and CDR2 as SNEGSKA (reference sequence). The V and J ends lost 0 bases and 0 bases respectively, with 14 bases between them. The CDR3 sequence is 16 residues long. CDR3 in DNA: TGCAGTGCTAGAGATGGGGCAGGGGTGTACCAAGAGACCCAGTACTTC. Translated: CSARDGAGVYQETQYF.

This clonotype was counted between two and nine times. The chain recombines TRBV20-1 with TRBJ2-1; D is possibly TRBD2 (6 bases). The CDR3 is 15 amino acids. The germline CDR1 and CDR2 sequences are DFQATT and SNEGSKA (reference sequence). Deletions cut 1 base from V and 8 bases from J, with 18 bases between. The CDR3 spells CSARGNSPSDHEQFF. CDR3 DNA: TGCAGTGCTAGAGGCAACTCCCCTAGCGACCATGAGCAGTTCTTC.

The chain is built from TRBV12-3 or TRBV12-4 and TRBJ2-1, with TRBD2 as a possible D gene (6 bases). There are 12 residues in the CDR3. The V gene lost 7 bases and the J gene lost 8 bases, with 12 bases spanning the gap. The CDR3 bases are TGTGCCAGCACTCTCTCTAGCGATGAGCAGTTCTTC. Translating gives CASTLSSDEQFF.

The chain couples TRBV29-1 to TRBJ2-2, with D possibly matching TRBD1 (6 bases). The CDR3 contains 14 residues. Germline loops: CDR1 SQVTM, CDR2 ANQGSEA. V dropped 6 bases and J dropped 4 bases, with 15 bases sitting between them. In DNA, the CDR3 is TGCAGCGTCGCCTTGAGGGGGTCCACCGGGGAGCTGTTTTTT. Translated, it gives CSVALRGSTGELFF.

At least ten counts were recorded for this clonotype. The J gene is TRBJ2-5, the V gene TRBV5-1; D perhaps matches TRBD1 (5 bases). Between the trimmed V and J ends, which lost 0 bases and 5 bases, there was a span of 8 bases. Germline loops: CDR1 SGHRS, CDR2 YFSETQ. This CDR3 spans 13 amino acids. CDR3 nucleotides: TGCGCCAGCAGCTTGGCAGGGTGGGAGACCCAGTACTTC. Residues: CASSLAGWETQYF.

This clonotype was counted ten times or more. V is TRBV5-1 and J is TRBJ2-3, with D possibly TRBD1 on 6 matching bases. CDR3 size: 15 residues. Per germline, CDR1 SGHRS and CDR2 YFSETQ. Trimming took 4 bases from V and 1 from J, leaving 13 bases between them. The CDR3 bases are TGCGCCAGCAGCACCGCAGGGGACCGCACAGATACGCAGTATTTT. This gives the protein CASSTAGDRTDTQYF.

This clonotype was recorded many times. V gene TRBV3-1 combines with J gene TRBJ1-2, with a possible D match to TRBD1 (5 bases). The CDR3 is 13 amino acids. CDR1 and CDR2 from the germline V gene are LGHDT and YNNKEL (reference sequence). Trimming shortened V by 0 bases and J by 8 bases, and 10 bases separated the two germline ends. CDR3 protein: CASSQEPGNGYTF. The CDR3 coding sequence is TGTGCCAGCAGCCAAGAGCCAGGGAACGGCTACACCTTC. Looking up the rest from reference TRBV3-1 and TRBJ1-2 gives the full variable domain: DTAVSQTPKYLVTQMGNDKSIKCEQNLGHDTMYWYKQDSKKFLKIMFSYNNKELIINETVPNRFSPKSPDKAHLNLHINSLELGDSAVYFCASSQEPGNGYTFGSGTRLTVV.

This chain uses TRBV20-1 with TRBJ1-2; 7 bases match TRBD1. Germline lookup yields CDR1 DFQATT and CDR2 SNEGSKA (reference sequence). This CDR3 has 15 residues. Germline trimming cut 5 bases from V and 0 bases from J; bases unmatched to any gene: 9. The CDR3 bases are TGCAGTGCTGAACAGACAGGGAACACTAACTATGGCTACACCTTC. Translated: CSAEQTGNTNYGYTF.

The CDR3 here is CASRPGDYGYTF. The CDR3 DNA is TGTGCCAGCCGACCAGGCGACTATGGCTACACCTTC. The J gene is TRBJ1-2, the V gene TRBV11-2; D is uncertain. Between the trimmed V and J ends, which lost 8 bases and 3 bases, there was a span of 10 bases. This CDR3 has 12 residues. Germline CDR1 is SGHAT and CDR2 is FQNNGV.

Note on this clonotype: A much larger clone lies a single base off, so this may be a read error. This chain connects TRBV20-1 to TRBJ2-1; the match to TRBD2 covers 8 bases. The V gene's germline CDR1 is DFQATT and CDR2 SNEGSKA (reference sequence). The CDR3 is 18 amino acids. The CDR3 region is CSARGSGISIASCNEQFF. The CDR3 DNA reads TGCAGTGCCAGGGGTAGCGGGATCTCAATAGCGTCCTGCAATGAGCAGTTCTTC.

This clonotype showed up many times. V and J are TRBV5-1 and TRBJ1-1; TRBD1 matches 8 bases. CDR3 length: 20 residues. J lost 3 bases, V lost 3 bases, and 22 bases had no gene match. Germline CDR1 and CDR2: SGHRS and YFSETQ. Here the CDR3 reads CASSSVTFSPGGSVHTEAFF. The CDR3 bases are TGCGCCAGCAGCTCCGTGACCTTTAGCCCAGGGGGCAGCGTACACACTGAAGCTTTCTTT.

In its sample, this clonotype was seen many times. The chain recombines TRBV4-2 with TRBJ2-3, with D perhaps matching TRBD2 (6 bases). Per germline, CDR1 LGHNA and CDR2 YNFKEQ. The V end lost 0 bases, the J end lost 6 bases, and 10 bases lay between the germline ends. This CDR3 contains 14 residues. DNA for the CDR3: TGTGCCAGCAGCCAAGAGGTGGGGGGTGATACGCAGTATTTT. Translated, it gives CASSQEVGGDTQYF.

This clonotype showed up many times. The chain joins TRBV5-5 to TRBJ2-5, with D possibly matching TRBD1 (6 bases). With 4 bases removed from V and 3 bases from J, the gap between germline ends came to 19 bases. CDR1 and CDR2 from the germline V gene are SGHKS and YYEKEE (reference sequence). CDR3 length: 16 amino acids. The CDR3 DNA sequence: TGTGCCAGCAGCCAGCCATTCCGGGACAAAGAAGAGACCCAGTACTTC. This translates into CASSQPFRDKEETQYF.

This clonotype has at least ten counts. CDR3: CASSFGTGGEQYF. CDR3 coding DNA: TGTGCCAGCAGTTTCGGGACAGGGGGCGAGCAGTACTTC. The chain joins TRBV6-2 or TRBV6-3 to TRBJ2-7; 11 positions match TRBD1. V shed 4 bases and J 6 bases; nucleotides not matched to a gene: 2. The length of the CDR3 is 13 residues. In germline, CDR1 is MNHEY, CDR2 SVGEGT.

The gene calls are TRBV5-1 and TRBJ1-4, with no clear D. Germline CDR1 and CDR2: SGHRS and YFSETQ. The CDR3 contains 16 residues. Trimming pared 0 bases from V and 4 bases from J, leaving 13 bases between. In DNA form, the CDR3 reads TGCGCCAGCAGCTTGGGAGCGGAAAGGCTTAATGAAAAACTGTTTTTT. It encodes CASSLGAERLNEKLFF.

This clonotype was counted many times. The gene calls are TRBV25-1 and TRBJ1-6; 9 bases map to TRBD1. Germline CDR1 reads MGHDK; CDR2 reads SYGVNS. CDR3 size: 15 residues. V lost 1 base, J lost 7 bases, and 2 bases stayed unmatched. The CDR3 here is CASSEWTGANSPLHF. The CDR3 DNA sequence: TGTGCCAGCAGTGAATGGACAGGGGCCAATTCACCCCTCCACTTT.

This clonotype has a count of ten or more. The chain uses TRBV20-1 and TRBJ2-5; the D is unclear. The CDR3 is made up of 12 amino acids. The germline gives CDR1 DFQATT, CDR2 SNEGSKA (reference sequence). V dropped 5 bases and J dropped 5 bases, with 12 bases sitting between them. The CDR3 nucleotides are TGCAGTGCTTCGGTCGTGGACGAGACCCAGTACTTC. Residues: CSASVVDETQYF.

This clonotype has at least ten counts. V and J are TRBV6-5 and TRBJ2-3; tentative D call: TRBD1 (5 bases). Germline V gene lookup returns CDR1 MNHEY and CDR2 SVGAGI. Between the trimmed V and J ends, which lost 6 bases and 5 bases, there was a span of 9 bases. This CDR3 is built from 12 residues. In DNA form, the CDR3 reads TGTGCCAGCAGGTCAGGGTTAGATACGCAGTATTTT. Translation gives CASRSGLDTQYF.

This clonotype was recorded at least ten times. The CDR3 is CSARPLAGGYNEQFF. The DNA for the CDR3 is TGCAGTGCTAGACCGCTAGCGGGGGGATACAATGAGCAGTTCTTC. The V and J genes are TRBV20-1 and TRBJ2-1; 11 bases agree with TRBD2. V dropped 2 bases and J dropped 4; count of bases not matched to a gene: 4. This CDR3 comprises 15 residues. The germline CDR1 and CDR2 sequences are DFQATT and SNEGSKA (reference sequence).

In this sample, this clonotype turned up many times. The V and J genes are TRBV7-6 and TRBJ2-3; 8 positions match TRBD2. CDR3 length equals 14 residues. Germline V gene lookup returns CDR1 SGHVS and CDR2 FNYEAQ. V was clipped by 5 bases and J by 1 base; unmatched bases: 2. As DNA, the CDR3 is TGTGCCAGCAGCCGCGGGGGGCGCACAGATACGCAGTATTTT. It is translated as CASSRGGRTDTQYF.

This chain uses TRBV29-1 with TRBJ1-1; no reliable D call. The V and J ends lost 5 bases and 1 base respectively, with 8 bases between them. The CDR3 runs 12 residues. Germline values: CDR1 SQVTM, CDR2 ANQGSEA. CDR3 nucleotide sequence: TGCAGCGTTCAGGACGGGAACACTGAAGCTTTCTTT. This translates into CSVQDGNTEAFF.

In the case of this clonotype: A much larger clone sits a single nucleotide away, making a read error possible. The J gene is TRBJ2-3, the V gene TRBV6-6; 7 bases are a match to TRBD1. Germline CDR1 MNHNY, CDR2 SVGAGI (reference sequence). The CDR3 is 14 residues long. Trimming removed 8 bases from V and 2 bases from J; junction bases left unmatched: 7. The CDR3 region has the DNA TGTGCCAGCGTCACAGGGGCTGTCACAGATACGCAGTATTTT. Translated, it gives CASVTGAVTDTQYF.

Many counts were recorded for this clonotype. The genes are TRBV29-1 and TRBJ1-1; D remains unclear. This CDR3 spans 14 amino acids. Trimming took 7 bases from V and 3 from J, leaving 18 bases between them. Looked up from germline, CDR1 is SQVTM and CDR2 is ANQGSEA. The CDR3 protein is CSGRQVPVDTEAFF. CDR3 sequence (DNA): TGCAGCGGCCGGCAGGTCCCCGTGGACACTGAAGCTTTCTTT.

In its sample, this clonotype was seen many times. This chain links TRBV10-3 with TRBJ2-1, with TRBD1 identical over 8 bases. This CDR3 region has 15 residues. Losses at the gene ends were 4 bases for V and 10 bases for J; bases not matched to a gene: 12. CDR1 and CDR2 (germline): ENHRY, SYGVKD. In DNA, the CDR3 is TGTGCCATCAGTGGCAGGGGGCTTGAGGGGCAGGAGCAGTTCTTC. Translated: CAISGRGLEGQEQFF.